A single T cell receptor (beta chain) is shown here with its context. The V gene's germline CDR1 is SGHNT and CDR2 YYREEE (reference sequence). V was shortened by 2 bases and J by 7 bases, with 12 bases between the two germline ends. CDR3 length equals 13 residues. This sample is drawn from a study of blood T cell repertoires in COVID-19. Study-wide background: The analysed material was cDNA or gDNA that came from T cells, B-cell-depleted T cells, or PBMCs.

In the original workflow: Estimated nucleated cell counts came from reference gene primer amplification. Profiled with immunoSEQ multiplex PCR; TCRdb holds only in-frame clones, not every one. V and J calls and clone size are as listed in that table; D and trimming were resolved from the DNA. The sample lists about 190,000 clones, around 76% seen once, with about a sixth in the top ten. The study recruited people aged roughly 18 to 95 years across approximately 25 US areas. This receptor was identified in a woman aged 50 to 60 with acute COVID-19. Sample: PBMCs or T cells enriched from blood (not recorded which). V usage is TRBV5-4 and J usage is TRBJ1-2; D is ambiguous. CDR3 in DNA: TGTGCCAGCAGCTTCGGAGGCCCGGGTGGCTACACCTTC. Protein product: CASSFGGPGGYTF. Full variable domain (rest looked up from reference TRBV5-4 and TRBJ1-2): ETGVTQSPTHLIKTRGQQVTLRCSSQSGHNTVSWYQQALGQGPQFIFQYYREEENGRGNFPPRFSGLQFPNYSSELNVNALELDDSALYLCASSFGGPGGYTFGSGTRLTVV.